Only one count was recorded for the clone carrying this TCR beta chain. This clone may be a read error of a much larger clone one base away. Amplification of TCR alpha and beta CDR3 regions from RNA used iRepertoire nested multiplex PCR. From the multiplex PCR reads, TCRdb called clonotypes with MiXCR, one entry per CDR3 protein. The sample comprises around 350,000 distinct CDR3 sequences, 41% of which are singletons, and 12% rests with the top ten. The sample belongs to a study of glioma-infiltrating T cells. About the study: Glioblastomas were WHO grade IV, sampled at first diagnosis; low-grade were grade II.

This receptor was taken from a human donor with low-grade glioma or glioblastoma, undergoing nonglioma brain surgery, or in good health (not recorded which). Sequencing was performed on glioma tissue, nonneoplastic brain tissue, or PBMCs (not recorded which).

This CDR3 reads CASSLDRGSSGYTF. The CDR3 DNA reads as TGTGCCAGCAGTTTGGACAGGGGGTCGAGTGGCTACACCTTC. The chain combines TRBV27 with TRBJ1-2; TRBD1 matches 10 bases. The CDR3 is made up of 14 amino acids. Germline lookup yields CDR1 MNHEY and CDR2 SMNVEV (reference sequence). V shed 3 bases, J shed 7 bases, and the junction held 5 bases outside the gene matches.